This T cell receptor (beta chain) came from a study of blood T cell repertoires in COVID-19. The wider study: The origin of the acute and convalescent COVID-19 samples was the United States, Italy and Spain. Sources were T cells, B-cell-depleted T cells, or PBMCs; the material itself was cDNA or gDNA.

Trimming shortened V by 0 bases and J by 9 bases, and 9 bases separated the two germline ends. Germline V CDR1 and CDR2: MNHNY, SVGAGI (reference sequence). The CDR3 is 12 amino acids. Original processing notes: Reference gene primer amplification gave nucleated cell count estimates. TCRdb keeps only in-frame clones here, not all; method: immunoSEQ multiplex PCR. The DNA was the basis for D and trimming; V, J and clone size are from that table. The sample holds about 190,000 clones, about 83% seen once. The sample holds a few counts of this clone. The rearrangement uses TRBV6-6 and TRBJ2-7; unclear D gene. This sequence was found in a woman in her 70s with active or convalescent COVID-19. The sequencing sample was made of peripheral blood. Written as DNA, the CDR3 is TGTGCCAGCAGTTACTCGGAAGGAGCGCAGTACTTC. Residues: CASSYSEGAQYF.